A selection of T cell receptor beta chains follows, all from one sample in a study of a mutant IDH1 vaccine in newly diagnosed glioma. Sequenced by immunoSEQ multiplex PCR; TCRdb stores in-frame clones only, minus some. Of 50,000 or so clones detected, 90% to 95% appear once; the ten largest clones hold around 2.5%. These receptors' targets are unknown. The material sequenced was PBMCs, taken from a glioma patient whose treatment included an IDH1 peptide vaccine. The origin of the receptors is a man aged 50 or older with glioma. The CDR3 runs from the conserved cysteine through the conserved F or W. The D gene is left open where the match is weak. Clone sizes are given selectively: once, few, many, or a class where the clone is expanded.

CASSLAGSSYNSPLHF	TGCGCCAGCAGCCTTGCAGGAAGCTCCTATAATTCACCCCTCCACTTT	TRBV4-3	TRBJ1-6	16	.	.
CASSQVLSGTGGDEQYF	TGCGCCAGCAGCCAGGTACTTTCCGGGACAGGGGGCGACGAGCAGTACTTC	TRBV4-3	TRBJ2-7	17	TRBD1	.
CASSMFSGRVYTQYF	TGTGCCAGTAGTATGTTTAGCGGGAGGGTATATACGCAGTATTTT	TRBV19	TRBJ2-3	15	TRBD2	.
CASSQLPGRGPREKLFF	TGTGCCAGCTCACAACTACCCGGCAGGGGACCTCGTGAAAAACTGTTTTTT	TRBV18	TRBJ1-4	17	.	.
CASSLGGLGLYEQYF	TGTGCCAGCAGCTTAGGAGGGCTGGGCCTCTACGAGCAGTACTTC	TRBV11-2	TRBJ2-7	15	.	.
CASSPRLDGHTEAFF	TGCGCCAGCAGTCCCAGGCTGGACGGACACACTGAAGCTTTCTTT	TRBV5-1	TRBJ1-1	15	.	.
CSVDRSEGESSSYNEQFF	TGCAGCGTTGACCGTTCGGAGGGGGAATCGAGCTCCTACAATGAGCAGTTCTTC	TRBV29-1	TRBJ2-1	18	.	.
CASSPQGPGYYGYTF	TGTGCCAGCAGTCCCCAGGGACCAGGCTACTATGGCTACACCTTC	TRBV27	TRBJ1-2	15	.	.
CASSSLANYEQYF	TGTGCCAGCAGTTCGTTGGCCAACTACGAGCAGTACTTC	TRBV27	TRBJ2-7	13	.	.
CASSPGRRGETQYF	TGTGCCAGCAGCCCGGGGCGGAGGGGAGAGACCCAGTACTTC	TRBV7-2	TRBJ2-5	14	.	.
CASSWGTGHSGNTIYF	TGCGCCAGCAGCTGGGGGACAGGTCACTCTGGAAACACCATATATTTT	TRBV5-1	TRBJ1-3	16	TRBD1	.
CASSSSDNEQFF	TGTGCCAGCAGCTCTTCTGACAATGAGCAGTTCTTC	TRBV5-6	TRBJ2-1	12	.	.
CASSLAVLAPFAKNIQYF	TGTGCCAGCAGCTTAGCGGTGTTAGCCCCTTTCGCCAAAAACATTCAGTACTTC	TRBV7-9	TRBJ2-4	18	.	.
CASSYRGNSYNEQFF	TGTGCCAGCAGCTACAGGGGAAATTCCTACAATGAGCAGTTCTTC	TRBV5-8	TRBJ2-1	15	TRBD1	.
CASSQGTGETDTQYF	TGTGCCAGCAGCCAAGGGACAGGGGAAACAGATACGCAGTATTTT	TRBV4-2	TRBJ2-3	15	TRBD1	few
CASSPGTTQPQHF	TGTGCCAGCAGTCCAGGGACGACTCAGCCCCAGCATTTT	TRBV6-5	TRBJ1-5	13	.	.
CASSHGFAYEQYF	TGTGCCAGCAGCCACGGGTTTGCCTACGAGCAGTACTTC	TRBV6-6	TRBJ2-7	13	.	few
CASSPGGGAGDTQYF	TGTGCCAGCAGCCCCGGCGGGGGGGCCGGGGATACGCAGTATTTT	TRBV9	TRBJ2-3	15	TRBD2	.
CASTRSGVTDTQYF	TGTGCCAGCACCCGTAGCGGGGTTACAGATACGCAGTATTTT	TRBV28	TRBJ2-3	14	TRBD2	.
CASSLGSNDEQYF	TGTGCCAGCAGCTTAGGCTCGAACGACGAGCAGTACTTC	TRBV13	TRBJ2-7	13	.	.
CASTRLAGLEQYF	TGTGCCTCTACGAGGCTAGCGGGACTCGAGCAGTACTTC	TRBV6-1	TRBJ2-7	13	TRBD2	.
CASSLDGVRNQPQHF	TGTGCCAGCAGCTTGGATGGGGTCCGCAATCAGCCCCAGCATTTT	TRBV7-9	TRBJ1-5	15	.	.
CASSRRQGMDEQYF	TGCGCCAGCAGCCGTCGACAGGGGATGGACGAGCAGTACTTC	TRBV5-1	TRBJ2-7	14	TRBD1	.
CASSPPRGGTVNQPQHF	TGTGCCAGCAGTCCCCCCAGGGGGGGGACAGTTAATCAGCCCCAGCATTTT	TRBV28	TRBJ1-5	17	TRBD1	.
CASNGQDYEQYF	TGTGCCAGCAACGGGCAAGACTACGAGCAGTACTTC	TRBV27	TRBJ2-7	12	.	.
CARQTNTEAFF	TGTGCCCGCCAGACCAACACTGAAGCTTTCTTT	TRBV2	TRBJ1-1	11	.	few
CASSVGTGVDQPQHF	TGCGCCAGCAGCGTGGGTACAGGGGTGGATCAGCCCCAGCATTTT	TRBV4-1	TRBJ1-5	15	TRBD1	.
CASSRDKTDTQYF	TGCGCCAGCAGTCGGGACAAGACAGATACGCAGTATTTT	TRBV10-1	TRBJ2-3	13	.	.
CASRTSNQPQHF	TGTGCCAGCAGGACCAGCAATCAGCCCCAGCATTTT	TRBV6-1	TRBJ1-5	12	.	.
CASSRSQLTGSDYGYTF	TGCGCCAGCAGCCGATCACAACTGACAGGGTCGGACTATGGCTACACCTTC	TRBV5-1	TRBJ1-2	17	TRBD1	.